This T cell receptor beta chain stems from a study of CD8+CD57+ T cells in acquired aplastic anemia (dated by TCRdb to about 2018). In terms of the full investigation: A mean of about 3 ug of DNA, ranging from about 0.2 to 27.4 ug, was extracted from sorted CD4+ and CD8+ cells. CD8+CD57+ expansion was defined as a frequency above the mean frequency observed in healthy subjects. What the research found in general, with its limitations: Approximately 27 CD8+ CDR3 sequences were found in both patients and controls but appeared to be highly expressed in patients and within the immunodominant clones of the patients. No significant difference in CD8+ Simpson's diversity was found between patients and healthy controls (P=0.060).

Genomic DNA served as template for TCR beta VDJ combination and CDR3 sequence profiling. An Illumina HiSeq 2000 was used for TCR repertoire sequencing. From the authors' description of their analysis: Repertoires were assessed using TRBV/TRBJ rearrangement plots, CDR3 size and DJ length profiles, and Simpson's diversity index. Whichever DNA sequence was most abundant in the deep sequencing data was defined as the immunodominant clone. CDR3 amino acid sequences were screened for sharing across subjects and were compared with published repertoires and the VDJdb database. TCRdb reworked the public reads: Q25 trimming with fastp, MiXCR clone assembly, productive beta chains retained. Duplicate CDR3 protein sequences are folded into a single record with the most common DNA and genes. Here the V and J calls rest on TCRdb's processing, not on the authors' analysis. The sample has about 160,000 distinct CDR3 sequences on record, roughly two thirds of them singletons. The ten largest clones add up to around 45% of the sample.

As regards this clonotype: Its antigen has not been determined. The input lacks base qualities; no much larger clone sits a single base away.

Flow cytometry had shown CD8+CD57+ cell expansion in the patients selected for sequencing. All patients had severe acquired aplastic anemia diagnosed by International Study of Aplastic Anemia and Agranulocytosis and Camitta criteria. No patient had received any therapy when blood was sampled. In this study, sorted CD4+ and CD8+ T cells from the blood of healthy subjects and of severe aplastic anemia patients had their TCR repertoires deep-sequenced. Patients were enrolled under clinicaltrials.gov protocols 00001620, 01623167, 00001397, 00071045, 00081523 and 00961064 in the USA. Ficoll-Paque density gradient centrifugation was used to isolate peripheral blood mononuclear cells. Before DNA extraction, CD4+ and CD8+ T cells were sorted with FACS or magnetic beads. Counted from cysteine to phenylalanine, this CDR3 has 16 amino acids. Only CDR3 DNA is held: 48 bases, read in frame from base 1. The germline V gene yields SGHTA for CDR1 and FQGTGA for CDR2. At the junction V is shortened by 5 bases and J by 0 bases, with 17 bases in between.

Here the chain combines TRBV7-3 and TRBJ2-7; possibly the D gene is TRBD2, per 6 matching bases. This TCR derives from a human donor with aplastic anemia. Material: sorted CD4+, CD8+, or CD8+CD57+ T cells (not recorded which) from PBMCs. The sequenced DNA: TGTGCCAGCAGCCCAATCAGGGATAGCGGCTCCTACGAGCAGTACTTC. Its product reads: CASSPIRDSGSYEQYF.